A selection of T cell receptor beta chains follows, all from one sample in a study of blood T cell repertoires in COVID-19. TCRdb's table, derived via immunoSEQ multiplex PCR, lists solely in-frame clones and lacks some. The sample yields 400,000 or so clones, about 87% seen once. Specimen: peripheral blood. The receptors here all came from a human donor in a cohort sampled during active COVID-19. The CDR3 runs from the conserved cysteine through the conserved F or W. Each record gives: J gene, clone size, D gene, V gene, CDR3 DNA, CDR3 protein. The D gene is left open where the match is weak. Only some rows state a clone size, as once, few, many or a class for expanded clones.

>TRBJ2-7|-|TRBD1|TRBV2
TGTGCCAGCAGTGAGACGGACAGGGCTTCCTACGAGCAGTACTTC
CASSETDRASYEQYF
>TRBJ2-5|-|-|TRBV30
TGTGCCTGGAGTTCAAATTTGGAGACCCAGTACTTC
CAWSSNLETQYF
>TRBJ2-2|-|-|TRBV10-3
TGTGCCATCAGGGACTACCAGAACACCGGGGAGCTGTTTTTT
CAIRDYQNTGELFF
>TRBJ2-1|-|-|TRBV3-1/TRBV3-2
TGTGCCAGCAGCCAAATAGGGCGGGCCAATGAGCAGTTCTTC
CASSQIGRANEQFF
>TRBJ2-2|once|-|TRBV7-3
TGTGCCAGCAGCTTAATGCGAAACACCGGGGAGCTGTTTTTT
CASSLMRNTGELFF
>TRBJ2-3|many|-|TRBV6-6
TGTGCCAGCAGTTACGGGGAGGGGGTGACAGATACGCAGTATTTT
CASSYGEGVTDTQYF
>TRBJ2-5|-|TRBD2|TRBV4-1
TGCGCCAGCAGCCCGGGGGCTAGCGGGGGGGCAATTGAGACCCAGTACTTC
CASSPGASGGAIETQYF
>TRBJ2-5|-|TRBD1|TRBV6-5
TGTGCCAGCAGCCTACAGGGGGAGACCCAGTACTTC
CASSLQGETQYF
>TRBJ1-4|-|TRBD1|TRBV27
TGTGCCAGCAGTTTATTAGAAGGGGGCGCGGTTCCGGATGAAAAACTGTTTTTT
CASSLLEGGAVPDEKLFF
>TRBJ2-2|-|TRBD1|TRBV27
TGTGCCAGCAGAGGGACAGCGTACACCGGGGAGCTGTTTTTT
CASRGTAYTGELFF
>TRBJ2-3|once|-|TRBV6-1
TGTGCCAGCAGTGAATTGGTGGCGGGCATCAGCACAGATACGCAGTATTTT
CASSELVAGISTDTQYF
>TRBJ2-7|-|-|TRBV5-1
TGCGCCAGCAGCTTGGACAGGTCGCGTGACGAGCAGTACTTC
CASSLDRSRDEQYF
>TRBJ2-7|-|-|TRBV6-6
TGTGCCAGCAGTTACATGGCGGTCTACGAGCAGTACTTC
CASSYMAVYEQYF
>TRBJ1-4|-|TRBD1|TRBV6-1
TGTGCCAGCAGTGAGACAGGGTATAATGAAAAACTGTTTTTT
CASSETGYNEKLFF
>TRBJ2-1|-|-|TRBV5-5
TGTGCCAGCAGCTTGGAAGGGGTCTCCTACAATGAGCAGTTCTTC
CASSLEGVSYNEQFF
>TRBJ2-1|-|-|TRBV25-1
TGTGCCAGCAGTGAATTGCCTAATACGAATGAGCAGTTCTTC
CASSELPNTNEQFF
>TRBJ2-1|-|-|TRBV5-8
TGTGCCAGCAGCTTGGGGACAGTCAATGAGCAGTTCTTC
CASSLGTVNEQFF
>TRBJ1-5|-|-|TRBV6-2/TRBV6-3
TGTGCCAGCAGTTCCCCTGACAAAAAAGGGGTTCAGCCCCAGCATTTT
CASSSPDKKGVQPQHF
>TRBJ1-2|once|TRBD1|TRBV12-3/TRBV12-4
TGTGCCAGCAGCCAAGGACAGGGAGGTGGCTACACCTTC
CASSQGQGGGYTF
>TRBJ2-7|-|-|TRBV6-6
TGTGCCAGCAGGGGCCGTCGCTACGAGCAGTACTTC
CASRGRRYEQYF
>TRBJ1-5|-|-|TRBV24-1
TGTGCCACCAGTCTCCGGAGCAATCAGCCCCAGCATTTT
CATSLRSNQPQHF
>TRBJ2-5|-|TRBD1|TRBV6-1
TGTGCCAGCAGTGTGAGGAAAAGACAGGGGGTCCCTCTAGAGACCCAGTACTTC
CASSVRKRQGVPLETQYF